This T cell receptor (beta chain) is drawn from a study of Graves' ophthalmopathy and Graves' hyperthyroidism. Trimming took 7 bases from V and 6 from J; bases not matched to a gene: 11. The germline V gene has CDR1 SNHLY and CDR2 FYNNEI. The CDR3 consists of 14 residues. Hyperthyroidism in these 18- to 65-year-old patients was newly diagnosed, lasting under 2 months. RNA transcripts served as template for amplifying TCR beta CDR3 sequences. HTBI-primed RT-PCR formed the first round, and a multiplex PCR formed the second. TCRdb reprocessed the multiplex PCR reads via MiXCR and lists one record per CDR3 protein. The sample carries over a million distinct CDR3 sequences, less than 45% recorded once.

Source material: peripheral blood or thyroid tissue (not recorded which). The source is an adult man with Graves' hyperthyroidism. The V call is TRBV2, the J call TRBJ1-1; 7 bases fit TRBD1. This CDR3 reads CASTPNVRGPEAFF. CDR3 nucleotides: TGTGCCAGCACCCCTAACGTGAGGGGGCCTGAAGCTTTCTTT.